The subject of this entry is one T cell receptor beta chain. Its antigen remains unidentified. TCRbeta library preparation incorporated unique molecular identifiers. In TCRdb, the PCR reads were re-called with MiXCR into one record per CDR3 protein. The repertoire consists of 700,000 to 950,000 distinct CDR3 sequences, with 16% occurring once and the leading ten covering around 5%. The sample is drawn from a study of T-cell reconstitution after alpha-beta-depleted transplantation in children. Study-wide results and limits: T-cell numbers and diversity one year post-transplant derived largely from freshly generated T cells. Reportedly, roughly two months post-transplant, alpha-beta T cells arose from several hundred expanded graft clones.

This specimen consisted of PBMCs, mostly from graft donor cells, obtained 360 days after TCRalphabeta/CD19-depleted stem cell transplant. The sequence was obtained from a male patient aged 10-17 years who had a stem cell transplant for acute lymphoblastic leukemia, so the T cells may come from the graft donor.

CDR3: CASRVRLAGQTTYEQYF. The DNA for the CDR3 is TGTGCCAGCAGAGTCCGACTAGCGGGACAGACAACCTACGAGCAGTACTTC. The chain combines TRBV27 with TRBJ2-7; 11 bases align to TRBD2. V lost 6 bases, J lost 2 bases, and 12 bases stayed unmatched. The V gene's germline CDR1 is MNHEY and CDR2 SMNVEV (reference sequence). The CDR3 has 17 amino acids.